Each of the 30 T cell receptor beta chains below was sequenced from the same sample in a study of cytotoxic CD8 clonotypes in ibrutinib-treated CLL. Generated by immunoSEQ multiplex PCR, the TCRdb table keeps only in-frame clones and is missing some. The table shows about 40,000 clones, with 68% occurring only once. The sequencing used PBMCs, collected at disease progression, from a patient treated with ibrutinib. All receptors come from a human donor with chronic lymphocytic leukemia.

As to this clone: At one of its ends the junction is not consistent with the germline gene, which may arise from a read error. The chain carries TRBV2 and TRBJ2-4, with D possibly being TRBD1 (5 bases). This CDR3 spans 11 amino acids. CDR1 is SNHLY and CDR2 is FYNNEI in the germline V gene. CDR3 region: CASRLDDKGPF. CDR3 nucleotides: TGTGCCAGCAGGCTAGATGATAAGGGGCCATTC.

This CDR3 is CASSDLGLAGVGAYNEQFF. The DNA of the CDR3 is TGTGCCAGCAGTGATTTGGGGCTAGCGGGAGTCGGGGCCTACAATGAGCAGTTCTTC. The chain carries TRBV6-1 and TRBJ2-1, with 10 bases aligning to TRBD2. V lost 3 bases to trimming and J lost 2 bases; unmatched junction nucleotides: 13. CDR1 is MNHNS, CDR2 SASEGT, per germline. This CDR3 region has 19 residues.

This clone was observed a handful of times. V gene TRBV28 combines with J gene TRBJ1-5; D gene ambiguous. CDR1 is MDHEN, CDR2 SYDVKM, per germline. The CDR3 has 14 residues. V was trimmed by 7 bases and J by 1 base, leaving 11 bases between them. CDR3 residues: CASIAGASNQPQHF. The CDR3 coding sequence is TGTGCCAGCATCGCAGGCGCGAGCAATCAGCCCCAGCATTTT.

The chain recombines TRBV9 with TRBJ2-2; D is uncertain. The germline CDR1 and CDR2 sequences are SGDLS and YYNGEE. This CDR3 has 13 residues. V lost 0 bases to trimming and J lost 4 bases, with 4 bases between them. CDR3 sequence (DNA): TGTGCCAGCAGCGTAGTAACCACCGGGGAGCTGTTTTTT. Translating gives CASSVVTTGELFF.

V and J are TRBV5-1 and TRBJ2-5; D not certain. V shed 2 bases and J shed 5 bases, with 10 bases lying between them. There are 13 residues in the CDR3. Germline V gene data show CDR1 as SGHRS and CDR2 as YFSETQ. The CDR3 sequence: CASSLGARETQYF. The CDR3 DNA is TGCGCCAGCAGCTTAGGTGCTCGGGAGACCCAGTACTTC.

This clone was recorded a few times. This chain uses TRBV5-1 with TRBJ2-7; D not resolved. V dropped 0 bases and J dropped 3 bases, with 7 bases sitting between them. This CDR3 is 13 amino acids long. CDR1 and CDR2 from the germline V gene are SGHRS and YFSETQ. The CDR3 nucleotides read TGCGCCAGCAGCTTGGACGGATTCTACGAGCAGTACTTC. It yields the protein CASSLDGFYEQYF.

This chain connects TRBV2 to TRBJ2-3; D ambiguous. V lost 4 bases to trimming and J lost 6 bases, with 11 bases between them. The length of the CDR3 is 13 residues. The V gene's germline CDR1 is SNHLY and CDR2 FYNNEI. CDR3 loop: CASSGLLGDTQYF. The CDR3 region has the DNA TGTGCCAGCAGTGGACTGTTGGGGGATACGCAGTATTTT.

This chain links TRBV5-3 with TRBJ1-1; TRBD1 agrees at 7 bases. TRBV5-3 is an ORF for which the function is uncertain. The V segment lost 0 bases and the J segment 3 bases; nucleotides outside the gene matches: 8. This CDR3 is built from 16 residues. CDR3 DNA sequence: TGTGCCAGAAGCTTGGATACAGGGGTTGGGGACACTGAAGCTTTCTTT. Residues: CARSLDTGVGDTEAFF.

This chain uses TRBV18 with TRBJ2-1, with 13 bases that match TRBD2. V lost 2 bases and J lost 7; bases outside the gene matches: 8. Germline CDR1 reads KGHSH; CDR2 reads LQKENI. The CDR3 consists of 17 residues. The CDR3, as DNA: TGTGCCAGCTCACCAATACTAGCGGGAGGGGCGGTGAATGAGCAGTTCTTC. Amino acid sequence: CASSPILAGGAVNEQFF.

This clone came up once. The chain combines TRBV9 with TRBJ1-1; TRBD1 is a possible D gene (6 bases). Germline V gene data show CDR1 as SGDLS and CDR2 as YYNGEE. This CDR3 spans 15 amino acids. The germline V and J ends were trimmed by 4 bases and 3 bases, with 16 bases remaining between them. The CDR3 nucleotides read TGTGCCAGCAGCCCCACCTTACAGGGATACACTGAAGCTTTCTTT. It is translated as CASSPTLQGYTEAFF.

The V gene is TRBV6-1, the J gene TRBJ2-1; D is possibly TRBD2 (5 bases). V lost 2 bases and J lost 0, with 14 bases in between. This CDR3 is built from 17 residues. The germline CDR1 and CDR2 sequences are MNHNS and SASEGT. The CDR3 region is CASSEPRRSLSYNEQFF. The CDR3 bases are TGTGCCAGCAGTGAACCTAGGAGGTCTCTCTCCTACAATGAGCAGTTCTTC.

The chain is built from TRBV14 and TRBJ2-2, with 8 bases lining up with TRBD2. The CDR3 loop spans 15 amino acids. Per the germline V gene, CDR1 is SGHDN and CDR2 is FVKESK. The V gene end was trimmed by 3 bases and the J gene end by 6 bases; junction bases not matched to a gene: 6. The CDR3 region has the DNA TGTGCCAGCAGCCAGCGGGGACTAGTTCCCGGGGAGCTGTTTTTT. It specifies CASSQRGLVPGELFF.

Relative to its sample, this clone is medium-sized. This chain links TRBV7-3 with TRBJ2-7, with 10 bases fitting TRBD1. The CDR3 loop spans 15 amino acids. The J segment lost 4 bases and the V segment lost 5 bases, leaving 8 bases of the junction unmatched. From germline, CDR1 is SGHTA and CDR2 FQGTGA. CDR3 sequence (DNA): TGTGCCAGCAGCCCCGACAGGGGGCGCGGGTACGAGCAGTACTTC. It encodes CASSPDRGRGYEQYF.

This rearrangement joins TRBV28 to TRBJ1-6; a possible D gene is TRBD1 (6 bases). The V gene lost 8 bases and the J gene lost 10 bases, with 12 bases spanning the gap. Germline V gives CDR1 MDHEN, CDR2 SYDVKM. The CDR3 runs 12 residues. This chain's CDR3 is CASRGARSPLHF. The DNA for the CDR3 is TGTGCCAGCCGGGGGGCACGGTCACCCCTCCACTTT.

The chain employs TRBV19 and TRBJ2-6, with unresolved D. The V and J ends lost 2 bases and 2 bases respectively, with 4 bases between them. This CDR3 has 14 amino acids. The germline CDR1 and CDR2 sequences are LNHDA and SQIVND (reference sequence). CDR3 protein: CASSIIPGANVLTF. The CDR3 DNA reads as TGTGCCAGTAGTATAATTCCTGGGGCCAACGTCCTGACTTTC.

J is TRBJ1-5 and V is TRBV6-5; 7 bases agree with TRBD1. V gave up 4 bases and J gave up 0 bases; unmatched junction bases: 3. Germline CDR1 and CDR2: MNHEY and SVGAGI. CDR3 length: 15 residues. The CDR3 protein is CASSLDRNSNQPQHF. For the CDR3, the DNA is TGTGCCAGCAGTTTGGACAGGAATAGCAATCAGCCCCAGCATTTT.

This clone was counted a single time. The rearrangement links TRBV6-5 to TRBJ2-2; the D is unclear. The length of the CDR3 is 13 residues. V dropped 8 bases and J dropped 0 bases, with 7 bases sitting between them. Per germline, CDR1 MNHEY and CDR2 SVGAGI. The CDR3, as DNA: TGTGCCAGCCAGCGACCGAACACCGGGGAGCTGTTTTTT. Its translation: CASQRPNTGELFF.

This sequence joins TRBV7-9 and TRBJ2-7; 8 bases fit TRBD1. After removal of 2 bases from V and 2 bases from J, the junction contained 2 bases not matched to a gene. Germline assignment: CDR1 SEHNR and CDR2 FQNEAQ (reference sequence). The CDR3 is 14 amino acids. DNA for the CDR3: TGTGCCAGCAGCTTAACAGGGGGGACCTACGAGCAGTACTTC. It is translated as CASSLTGGTYEQYF.

The chain uses TRBV21-1 and TRBJ2-2; TRBD2 is taken as the D call from the table, unchecked against the DNA. TRBV21-1 is labeled a pseudogene. This CDR3 is 15 amino acids long. The CDR3 sequence: CASSKDLGNTGELFF. The CDR3 nucleotides read TGTGCCAGCAGCAAAGACCTAGGAAACACCGGGGAGCTGTTTTTT.

This clone showed up just a few times. The rearrangement links TRBV7-6 to TRBJ2-7; 13 bases match TRBD2. Germline V gives CDR1 SGHVS, CDR2 FNYEAQ. The V segment lost 3 bases and the J segment 7 bases; nucleotides outside the gene matches: 6. The CDR3 covers 15 residues. CDR3 DNA sequence: TGTGCCAGCAGCTTCGGACTAGCGGGAGAGAATGAGCAGTACTTC. It specifies CASSFGLAGENEQYF.

This clone appeared a few times. V and J are TRBV7-9 and TRBJ1-2, with D hard to call. Trimming took off 4 bases at V and 2 bases at J, with 8 bases between the two ends. This CDR3 region has 13 residues. Germline V gene sequence: CDR1 SEHNR, CDR2 FQNEAQ (reference sequence). DNA of the CDR3: TGTGCCAGCAGCTCGGACGGAAACTATGGCTACACCTTC. Amino acid sequence: CASSSDGNYGYTF.

The CDR3 sequence: CASSLWGLPETQYF. The CDR3 DNA sequence: TGTGCCAGCAGCTTGTGGGGATTGCCAGAGACCCAGTACTTC. The rearrangement uses TRBV5-6 and TRBJ2-5, with D unclear. The ends were cut back, 1 base at V and 4 bases at J, with 11 bases in the middle. Germline assignment: CDR1 SGHDT and CDR2 YYEEEE. The CDR3 totals 14 residues.

This sequence joins TRBV19 and TRBJ2-1; no reliable D call. Per germline, CDR1 LNHDA and CDR2 SQIVND (reference sequence). The V gene lost 4 bases and the J gene lost 8 bases, with 18 bases spanning the gap. CDR3 size: 15 residues. CDR3 DNA sequence: TGTGCCAGTAGTAATCCCCTTGGTTCTAGGGATGAGCAGTTCTTC. Protein product: CASSNPLGSRDEQFF.

CDR3 sequence: CASSYSTGRGNTEAFF. The CDR3 coding sequence is TGTGCCAGCAGTTACTCGACAGGGAGAGGGAACACTGAAGCTTTCTTT. V and J are TRBV6-6 and TRBJ1-1; TRBD1 agrees at 7 bases. CDR3 size: 16 residues. Losses at the gene ends were 0 bases for V and 1 base for J; bases not matched to a gene: 5. CDR1 and CDR2 from the germline V gene are MNHNY and SVGAGI (reference sequence).

The table lists this clone with a count of one. This chain links TRBV11-3 with TRBJ1-1; 7 bases line up with TRBD1. Germline V gene data show CDR1 as SGHNT and CDR2 as YENEEA. The junction had 6 bases not matched to a gene; V was cut back by 5 bases and J by 6 bases. This CDR3 spans 13 amino acids. The CDR3 nucleotides read TGTGCCAGCAGCCTTCCGGGACAGCCTGAAGCTTTCTTT. Amino acid sequence: CASSLPGQPEAFF. Looking up the rest from reference TRBV11-3 and TRBJ1-1 gives the full variable domain: EAGVVQSPRYKIIEKKQPVAFWCNPISGHNTLYWYLQNLGQGPELLIRYENEEAVDDSQLPKDRFSAERLKGVDSTLKIQPAELGDSAVYLCASSLPGQPEAFFGQGTRLTVV.

The rearrangement joins TRBV10-3 to TRBJ1-1; 10 bases fit TRBD1. The CDR3 is 15 amino acids. CDR1 is ENHRY, CDR2 SYGVKD, per germline. Losses at the gene ends were 4 bases for V and 4 bases for J; bases not matched to a gene: 6. This CDR3 is CAISGPGQGSTEAFF. In nucleotides, the CDR3 is TGTGCCATCAGTGGTCCGGGACAGGGGTCCACTGAAGCTTTCTTT.

The chain employs TRBV11-1 and TRBJ2-7; tentatively, D is TRBD2 (6 bases). This CDR3 comprises 17 residues. The ends were cut back, 1 base at V and 2 bases at J, with 18 bases in the middle. In germline, CDR1 is SGHAT, CDR2 FQDESV (reference sequence). CDR3 bases: TGTGCCAGCAGCTTAGGACGAGGACTAACGGACGCCTACGAGCAGTACTTC. Its translation: CASSLGRGLTDAYEQYF.

The chain combines TRBV4-1 with TRBJ2-7; tentatively, D is TRBD2 (6 bases). Trimming stripped 4 bases from V and 3 bases from J, with 16 bases between. Germline CDR1 reads MGHRA; CDR2 reads YSYEKL. The CDR3 has 15 residues. In nucleotides, the CDR3 is TGCGCCAGCAGCCCCGGTCCGGGAGAACGCTACGAGCAGTACTTC. Amino acid sequence: CASSPGPGERYEQYF.

The genes are TRBV7-8 and TRBJ2-7; D possibly corresponds to TRBD2 (6 bases). Germline V lookup: CDR1 SGHVS, CDR2 FQNEAQ. Trimming left V 10 bases short and J 4 bases short, with 11 bases between. This CDR3 comprises 11 residues. The CDR3 spells CAILAAYEQYF. In DNA, the CDR3 is TGTGCCATCTTAGCGGCTTACGAGCAGTACTTC.

V is TRBV5-1 and J is TRBJ2-5; 8 bases are a match to TRBD2. Losses at the gene ends were 0 bases for V and 4 bases for J; bases not matched to a gene: 5. From germline, CDR1 is SGHRS and CDR2 YFSETQ. There are 15 residues in the CDR3. The DNA for the CDR3 is TGCGCCAGCAGCTTGGCCCGGGGGGGGCGAGAGACCCAGTACTTC. It encodes CASSLARGGRETQYF.